This TCR beta chain comes out of a study of OX40 agonist ivuxolimab in advanced cancers. The protocol was immunoSEQ multiplex PCR, while the TCRdb copy is restricted to in-frame clones and leaves out a portion. Of approximately 92,000 clones in the sample, roughly 95% were seen once. Germline V lookup: CDR1 SGHRS, CDR2 YFSETQ. There are 16 residues in the CDR3. Trimming left V 1 base short and J 0 bases short, with 8 bases between. The chain couples TRBV5-1 to TRBJ2-6; D is perhaps TRBD2 (5 bases). The sequencing used CD4+ or CD8+ T cells sorted from blood, collected in a trial of the OX40 agonist ivuxolimab. This TCR was sampled from an adult with an advanced solid tumor such as melanoma, head and neck, liver or kidney cancer. CDR3 sequence (DNA): TGCGCCAGCAGCTTGAGGGAGATCTCTGGGGCCAACGTCCTGACTTTC. Its protein is CASSLREISGANVLTF.